This T cell receptor (beta chain) was profiled in a study of shared clonotypes between healthy human individuals. TCRdb's copy holds only in-frame clones and misses some; the assay was immunoSEQ multiplex PCR. The sample lists roughly 660,000 clones; about nine tenths were seen once. The sequenced sample was memory CD8+ T cells from PBMCs. Stated subset: CD45RO+ cells pooled with CCR7-negative TemRA cells. The sequence was collected from a man aged 18 to 30 in good health. Some clones in this sample may be carry-over from other donors' samples.

The CDR3, as DNA: TGTGCCAGCAGCTTGGACCTAGCGGGAGTCTACAATGAGCAGTTCTTC. This sequence encodes CASSLDLAGVYNEQFF. The chain joins TRBV11-2 to TRBJ2-1; 10 bases fit TRBD2. The CDR3 consists of 16 residues. Trimming at V came to 3 bases and at J to 3 bases, leaving 5 bases not matched to a gene. Germline V gives CDR1 SGHAT, CDR2 FQNNGV.